One and the same sample provided the 32 T cell receptor beta chains below, sequenced in a study of T cell responses to AZD1222 COVID-19 vaccine. The data were produced by immunoSEQ multiplex PCR, yet TCRdb's version contains in-frame clones alone and is incomplete. The sample has some 180,000 clones, over 80% seen once. The starting material was peripheral blood, obtained on day 0 of AZD1222 vaccination. The receptors here all came from an adult in good health.

This clone was counted only a few times. V and J are TRBV19 and TRBJ1-1; no clear D gene. The CDR3 sequence is 16 residues long. Trimming removed 7 bases at V and 1 base at J, with 19 bases between. Germline assignment: CDR1 LNHDA and CDR2 SQIVND (reference sequence). The CDR3 spells CASTRRASRTNTEAFF. The CDR3 region has the DNA TGTGCCAGTACTCGTAGGGCATCCAGAACGAACACTGAAGCTTTCTTT.

CDR3 protein: CASSLGLDPEAFF. CDR3 DNA: TGTGCCAGCAGCCTCGGCCTCGACCCTGAAGCTTTCTTT. V is TRBV7-2 and J is TRBJ1-1; D is unclear. In germline, CDR1 is SGHTA, CDR2 FQGNSA. V was clipped by 5 bases and J by 6 bases, with 13 bases between them. The CDR3 is 13 amino acids.

Details on this clone: At one of its ends the junction is not consistent with the germline gene, which may arise from a read error. This chain links TRBV10-3 with TRBJ2-3; 12 bases match TRBD2. The CDR3 consists of 14 residues. Germline loops: CDR1 ENHRY, CDR2 SYGVKD. The CDR3 nucleotides are TGTGCCGTCAGGACTAGCGGGGACACAGATACGCAGTATTTT. Its translation: CAVRTSGDTDTQYF.

The rearrangement uses TRBV4-3 and TRBJ1-5; D is unclear. CDR3 length: 15 residues. The V gene lost 0 bases and the J gene lost 4 bases, with 10 bases spanning the gap. In germline, CDR1 is LGHNA, CDR2 YSLEER. For the CDR3, the DNA is TGCGCCAGCAGCCAAGATATGTCTTTTAATCAGCCCCAGCATTTT. It codes for CASSQDMSFNQPQHF.

J is TRBJ1-4 and V is TRBV19, with D uncertain. Germline V gene lookup returns CDR1 LNHDA and CDR2 SQIVND (reference sequence). The CDR3 extends over 14 amino acids. Trimming removed 3 bases at V and 3 bases at J, with 8 bases between. CDR3 region: CASSIGGANEKLFF. For the CDR3, the DNA is TGTGCCAGTAGTATTGGTGGGGCTAATGAAAAACTGTTTTTT.

The chain employs TRBV19 and TRBJ2-1; TRBD1 agrees at 10 bases. The CDR3 is made up of 14 amino acids. Trimming cost V 4 bases and J 6 bases; bases outside gene matches: 3. Germline V lookup: CDR1 LNHDA, CDR2 SQIVND (reference sequence). CDR3 sequence (DNA): TGTGCCAGTAGTAACGGACAGGGGGGCAATGAGCAGTTCTTC. It codes for CASSNGQGGNEQFF.

V usage is TRBV7-9 and J usage is TRBJ1-1, with D perhaps TRBD1 (6 bases). The germline V gene has CDR1 SEHNR and CDR2 FQNEAQ (reference sequence). The CDR3 length is 13 residues. Trimming shortened V by 6 bases and J by 8 bases, and 16 bases separated the two germline ends. The CDR3 DNA reads TGTGCCAGCAGAACCGGGGACAAAAAAGAAGCTTTCTTT. This encodes CASRTGDKKEAFF.

This chain uses TRBV30 with TRBJ1-3; TRBD1 might be the D (5 bases). The CDR3 consists of 12 residues. Trimming took off 7 bases at V and 1 base at J, with 8 bases between the two ends. The germline gives CDR1 GTSNPN, CDR2 SVGIG (reference sequence). The CDR3 sequence: CALTVSGNTIYF. CDR3 sequence (DNA): TGTGCCTTGACAGTATCTGGAAACACCATATATTTT. Variable domain in full (rest from reference TRBV30 and TRBJ1-3): SQTIHQWPATLVQPVGSPLSLECTVEGTSNPNLYWYRQAAGRGLQLLFYSVGIGQISSEVPQNLSASRPQDRQFILSSKKLLLSDSGFYLCALTVSGNTIYFGEGSWLTVV.

This clone was counted only a few times. The genes are TRBV30 and TRBJ1-5, with TRBD1 matching over 7 bases. Trimming removed 0 bases from V and 0 bases from J; junction bases left unmatched: 8. Germline CDR1 and CDR2: GTSNPN and SVGIG (reference sequence). This CDR3 has 17 amino acids. The CDR3 DNA reads TGTGCCTGGAGTGTACTTGGGGGGACAGTTAGCAATCAGCCCCAGCATTTT. Amino acid sequence: CAWSVLGGTVSNQPQHF. The whole variable domain, filled in from reference TRBV30 and TRBJ1-5, reads SQTIHQWPATLVQPVGSPLSLECTVEGTSNPNLYWYRQAAGRGLQLLFYSVGIGQISSEVPQNLSASRPQDRQFILSSKKLLLSDSGFYLCAWSVLGGTVSNQPQHFGDGTRLSIL.

V gene TRBV6-4 combines with J gene TRBJ1-1, with D uncertain. The V and J ends lost 0 bases and 5 bases respectively, with 10 bases between them. Per the germline V gene, CDR1 is MRHNA and CDR2 is SNTAGT. The CDR3 extends over 14 amino acids. For the CDR3, the DNA is TGTGCCAGCAGTGACTCGAGTAAGGGAACTGAAGCTTTCTTT. The encoded protein is CASSDSSKGTEAFF.

The chain employs TRBV5-6 and TRBJ2-1; D is uncertain. Between the trimmed V and J ends, which lost 2 bases and 0 bases, there was a span of 9 bases. Germline CDR1 SGHDT, CDR2 YYEEEE. The CDR3 consists of 15 residues. The CDR3 coding sequence is TGTGCCAGCAGCTTCACAGCCTTCTCCTACAATGAGCAGTTCTTC. Translation: CASSFTAFSYNEQFF.

The chain joins TRBV3-1 (or the pseudogene TRBV3-2) to TRBJ1-2; D ambiguous. Germline V gene sequence: CDR1 LGHDT, CDR2 YNNKEL (reference sequence). The CDR3 loop spans 15 amino acids. Trimming removed 5 bases from V and 4 bases from J, with 17 bases in between. CDR3 residues: CASSNRHLQSYGYTF. CDR3 sequence (DNA): TGTGCCAGCAGCAATCGACACTTGCAATCCTATGGCTACACCTTC.

V and J are TRBV20-1 and TRBJ1-6; D remains ambiguous. The CDR3 length is 11 residues. Trimming cost V 3 bases and J 9 bases, with 6 bases left between them. Germline CDR1 is DFQATT and CDR2 is SNEGSKA (reference sequence). As DNA, the CDR3 is TGCAGTGCTAGCCGAGTTTCACCCCTCCACTTT. It encodes CSASRVSPLHF.

The chain links TRBV30 to TRBJ2-5; a possible D gene is TRBD2 (6 bases). V shed 0 bases and J shed 5 bases, with 10 bases lying between them. Germline CDR1 reads GTSNPN; CDR2 reads SVGIG (reference sequence). The CDR3 has 13 residues. The CDR3 sequence is CAWSVGGRETQYF. In DNA form, the CDR3 reads TGTGCCTGGAGTGTTGGGGGGAGGGAGACCCAGTACTTC.

This sequence joins TRBV9 and TRBJ1-2; 9 bases are shared with TRBD1. CDR1 is SGDLS and CDR2 is YYNGEE in the germline V gene. Trimming cost V 5 bases and J 2 bases; bases outside gene matches: 4. The CDR3 extends over 14 amino acids. The CDR3 here is CASSPGQGNYGYTF. The CDR3, as DNA: TGTGCCAGCAGTCCGGGACAGGGAAACTATGGCTACACCTTC.

V is TRBV4-3 and J is TRBJ1-6, with D hard to call. The V and J ends lost 3 bases and 9 bases respectively, with 9 bases between them. The CDR3 consists of 13 residues. Germline lookup yields CDR1 LGHNA and CDR2 YSLEER. The CDR3: CASSQIAGSPLHF. The CDR3 coding sequence is TGCGCCAGCAGCCAGATTGCAGGTTCACCCCTCCACTTT.

The chain is built from TRBV6-6 and TRBJ1-1; D possibly corresponds to TRBD1 (6 bases). Germline V gene lookup returns CDR1 MNHNY and CDR2 SVGAGI (reference sequence). This CDR3 has 12 amino acids. V lost 5 bases and J lost 6, with 10 bases in between. DNA of the CDR3: TGTGCCAGCAGTCTCGGGGGGCCTGAAGCTTTCTTT. Translating gives CASSLGGPEAFF.

The V and J genes are TRBV3-1 (or the pseudogene TRBV3-2) and TRBJ2-3, with D tentatively TRBD2 (7 bases). The V and J ends lost 1 base and 4 bases respectively, with 15 bases between them. Germline V gene lookup returns CDR1 LGHDT and CDR2 YNNKEL (reference sequence). This CDR3 is 16 amino acids long. CDR3 region: CASSQVGGDTADTQYF. The CDR3 DNA reads as TGTGCCAGCAGCCAAGTGGGGGGGGACACCGCAGATACGCAGTATTTT.

The chain combines TRBV5-1 with TRBJ1-1, with 7 bases lining up with TRBD1. This CDR3 spans 15 amino acids. The V gene's germline CDR1 is SGHRS and CDR2 YFSETQ. J lost 0 bases, V lost 7 bases, and 9 bases had no gene match. The CDR3 sequence: CASLPLGQMNTEAFF. The CDR3 DNA is TGCGCCAGCCTGCCACTGGGACAGATGAACACTGAAGCTTTCTTT.

This clone was found many times. The chain employs TRBV4-2 and TRBJ1-2; weak D call: TRBD1 (6 bases). CDR1 and CDR2 from the germline V gene are LGHNA and YNFKEQ. V was shortened by 0 bases and J by 8 bases, with 13 bases between the two germline ends. The CDR3 contains 14 residues. The CDR3 coding sequence is TGTGCCAGCAGCCAAGACCCACAGGGTAGCGGCTACACCTTC. It yields the protein CASSQDPQGSGYTF.

Written as DNA, the CDR3 is TGTGCCAGCAGCGTCCAATGGGGGGCGGGTGAAGCTTTCTTT. Protein product: CASSVQWGAGEAFF. The V gene is TRBV9, the J gene TRBJ1-1; a possible D gene is TRBD1 (6 bases). Germline CDR1 and CDR2: SGDLS and YYNGEE. Trimming cost V 2 bases and J 7 bases, with 15 bases left between them. There are 14 residues in the CDR3.

V and J are TRBV25-1 and TRBJ1-1, with D unresolved. There are 14 residues in the CDR3. Per the germline V gene, CDR1 is MGHDK and CDR2 is SYGVNS. V was pared by 1 base and J by 4 bases, with 10 bases between. The chain's CDR3 is CASSEFPWGTEAFF. CDR3 sequence (DNA): TGTGCCAGCAGTGAATTTCCCTGGGGCACTGAAGCTTTCTTT.

This clone appeared once. V gene TRBV19 combines with J gene TRBJ1-1, with TRBD1 matching over 7 bases. Germline assignment: CDR1 LNHDA and CDR2 SQIVND (reference sequence). Trimming cost V 1 base and J 4 bases; bases outside gene matches: 9. The CDR3 covers 16 residues. The CDR3 here is CASSIAAGGSGTEAFF. CDR3 nucleotide sequence: TGTGCCAGTAGTATAGCGGCAGGGGGTTCCGGCACTGAAGCTTTCTTT.

The CDR3 spells CASSYGSGNYEQYF. The CDR3 DNA follows: TGTGCCAGCAGTTATGGAAGCGGGAACTACGAGCAGTACTTC. The chain employs TRBV6-5 and TRBJ2-7; TRBD2 aligns across 7 bases. The ends lost 3 bases at V and 3 bases at J; junction bases unmatched: 5. Germline CDR1 reads MNHEY; CDR2 reads SVGAGI. The CDR3 is 14 amino acids.

The chain is built from TRBV4-1 and TRBJ2-3; TRBD2 matches 10 bases. CDR3 size: 15 residues. Per germline, CDR1 MGHRA and CDR2 YSYEKL. V lost 5 bases to trimming and J lost 4 bases; unmatched junction nucleotides: 6. The CDR3 reads CASSMAAGGPDTQYF. The DNA for the CDR3 is TGCGCCAGCAGCATGGCAGCGGGAGGGCCAGATACGCAGTATTTT.

The rearrangement uses TRBV19 and TRBJ2-2; 12 bases align to TRBD1. The junction had 6 bases not matched to a gene; V was cut back by 4 bases and J by 6 bases. The length of the CDR3 is 16 residues. Per germline, CDR1 LNHDA and CDR2 SQIVND (reference sequence). CDR3 coding DNA: TGTGCCAGTAGTAAGCCGGGACAGGGGGCCTCCGGGGAGCTGTTTTTT. Its translation: CASSKPGQGASGELFF.

The chain uses TRBV5-4 and TRBJ1-2, with D possibly matching TRBD1 (6 bases). This CDR3 has 16 residues. V was cut by 4 bases and J by 2 bases, with 18 bases left in between. Germline CDR1 reads SGHNT; CDR2 reads YYREEE (reference sequence). The CDR3 nucleotides read TGTGCCAGCAGCCGCATAGGGGGGGACCCAAACTATGGCTACACCTTC. Protein sequence: CASSRIGGDPNYGYTF. Full variable domain (rest looked up from reference TRBV5-4 and TRBJ1-2): ETGVTQSPTHLIKTRGQQVTLRCSSQSGHNTVSWYQQALGQGPQFIFQYYREEENGRGNFPPRFSGLQFPNYSSELNVNALELDDSALYLCASSRIGGDPNYGYTFGSGTRLTVV.

This sequence joins TRBV7-2 and TRBJ1-1, with 7 nucleotides matching TRBD1. The CDR3 runs to 14 residues. V shed 5 bases and J 4 bases; nucleotides not matched to a gene: 7. The V gene's germline CDR1 is SGHTA and CDR2 FQGNSA. The CDR3 protein is CASSLRGLGTEAFF. The CDR3 DNA sequence: TGTGCCAGCAGCCTCAGGGGGTTAGGCACTGAAGCTTTCTTT. The complete variable domain, with remaining parts taken from reference TRBV7-2 and TRBJ1-1, reads GAGVSQSPSNKVTEKGKDVELRCDPISGHTALYWYRQSLGQGLEFLIYFQGNSAPDKSGLPSDRFSAERTGGSVSTLTIQRTQQEDSAVYLCASSLRGLGTEAFFGQGTRLTVV.

This chain links TRBV6-5 with TRBJ1-1, with TRBD1 matching 7 bases. The CDR3 consists of 14 residues. CDR1 MNHEY and CDR2 SVGAGI come from the germline V gene. The trim removed 9 bases at V and 7 bases at J, leaving 14 bases unmatched. This CDR3 is CASGSQGIFSEAFF. The DNA of the CDR3 is TGTGCCAGTGGCTCACAGGGGATTTTTAGTGAAGCTTTCTTT.

The chain employs TRBV19 and TRBJ2-3; no clear D. The germline V gene encodes CDR1 LNHDA and CDR2 SQIVND (reference sequence). V lost 4 bases and J 0 bases, leaving 14 bases between the germline ends. This CDR3 spans 16 amino acids. The CDR3 loop is CASSTLSRMSTDTQYF. The CDR3 region has the DNA TGTGCCAGTAGTACACTTTCACGGATGAGCACAGATACGCAGTATTTT.

The V and J genes are TRBV5-8 and TRBJ1-4, with TRBD1 matching over 7 bases. In germline, CDR1 is SGHTS, CDR2 YDEGEE. The trim removed 8 bases at V and 4 bases at J, leaving 5 bases unmatched. The CDR3 consists of 13 residues. DNA of the CDR3: TGTGCCAGTGGGACAGCACATAATGAAAAACTGTTTTTT. Protein sequence: CASGTAHNEKLFF.

V usage is TRBV29-1 and J usage is TRBJ2-1, with TRBD2 matching 8 bases. The CDR3 has 15 residues. CDR1 is SQVTM, CDR2 ANQGSEA, per germline. Trimming removed 7 bases from V and 4 bases from J; junction bases left unmatched: 12. For the CDR3, the DNA is TGCAGCGATGGGTTAGGTAGCGGGAAATACAATGAGCAGTTCTTC. Protein sequence: CSDGLGSGKYNEQFF.